A selection of T cell receptor beta chains follows, all from one sample in a study of blood T cell repertoires in COVID-19. The data were produced by immunoSEQ multiplex PCR, yet TCRdb's version contains in-frame clones alone and is incomplete. The sample holds some 220,000 clones, 83% seen once. Sequencing was carried out using peripheral blood. The receptors shown here come from a woman aged 25 to 39 with COVID-19, enrolled during active disease. CDR3s include the opening cysteine and the closing phenylalanine or tryptophan. Each record gives: CDR3 protein, CDR3 DNA, clone size, D gene, J gene, V gene. D genes are given only for firm matches. Only part of the rows carry a size: once, few, many, or a class if the clone is expanded.

CASSVGGLGYNEQFF TGTGCCAGCAGCGTAGGCGGGCTCGGGTACAATGAGCAGTTCTTC NA NA TRBJ2-1 TRBV9
CASSVDLAGGATGELFF TGTGCCAGCAGCGTAGACCTAGCGGGAGGTGCTACCGGGGAGCTGTTTTTT NA TRBD2 TRBJ2-2 TRBV9
CASSPGTSGSNEQFF TGTGCCAGCAGCCCCGGGACTAGCGGGAGTAATGAGCAGTTCTTC NA TRBD2 TRBJ2-1 TRBV7-7
CASGLIDEQYF TGTGCTAGTGGTTTGATCGACGAGCAGTACTTC once NA TRBJ2-7 TRBV12-5
CASSFTLAGGIDTQYF TGCGCCAGCAGCTTCACTCTAGCGGGGGGAATAGATACGCAGTATTTT NA TRBD2 TRBJ2-3 TRBV5-1
CASSLSNGGRETQYF TGTGCCAGCAGCCTCTCCAACGGGGGGCGGGAGACCCAGTACTTC NA NA TRBJ2-5 TRBV5-4
CASSYLQGGYTF TGTGCCAGCAGTTACTTACAGGGTGGCTACACCTTC few NA TRBJ1-2 TRBV6-5
CASSLGGSSYEQYF TGTGCCAGCAGCTTGGGTGGGAGCTCCTACGAGCAGTACTTC NA NA TRBJ2-7 TRBV5-6
CASSGNRGSGNTIYF TGTGCCAGCAGCGGCAACAGGGGCTCTGGAAACACCATATATTTT NA TRBD1 TRBJ1-3 TRBV7-9
CASSHRGAETQYF TGTGCCAGTAGTCACAGGGGCGCCGAGACCCAGTACTTC NA TRBD1 TRBJ2-5 TRBV19
CATSRDEGQPQHF TGTGCCACCAGCAGAGATGAGGGTCAGCCCCAGCATTTT NA NA TRBJ1-5 TRBV15
CASSLGGNTEAFF TGTGCCAGCAGTTTAGGGGGAAACACTGAAGCTTTCTTT NA NA TRBJ1-1 TRBV6-2/TRBV6-3
CASSEVRTYEQYF TGTGCCAGCAGCGAGGTACGGACCTACGAGCAGTACTTC NA NA TRBJ2-7 TRBV11-2
CASTGLAEYNEQFF TGTGCCAGCACCGGACTAGCGGAGTACAATGAGCAGTTCTTC once TRBD2 TRBJ2-1 TRBV7-2
CASSQERGGGQGTTEAFF TGTGCCAGCAGCCAAGAGCGTGGCGGGGGACAGGGCACCACTGAAGCTTTCTTT NA TRBD1 TRBJ1-1 TRBV3-1/TRBV3-2
CASSVRDRGQETQYF TGCGCCAGCAGCGTCCGGGACAGGGGCCAAGAGACCCAGTACTTC NA TRBD1 TRBJ2-5 TRBV5-1
CAWRDGGRGHEQYF TGTGCCTGGAGAGACGGAGGGAGGGGTCACGAGCAGTACTTC few TRBD2 TRBJ2-7 TRBV30
CASKSSGRTYNEQFF TGTGCCAGCAAGAGTAGCGGGCGGACCTACAATGAGCAGTTCTTC NA TRBD2 TRBJ2-1 TRBV27